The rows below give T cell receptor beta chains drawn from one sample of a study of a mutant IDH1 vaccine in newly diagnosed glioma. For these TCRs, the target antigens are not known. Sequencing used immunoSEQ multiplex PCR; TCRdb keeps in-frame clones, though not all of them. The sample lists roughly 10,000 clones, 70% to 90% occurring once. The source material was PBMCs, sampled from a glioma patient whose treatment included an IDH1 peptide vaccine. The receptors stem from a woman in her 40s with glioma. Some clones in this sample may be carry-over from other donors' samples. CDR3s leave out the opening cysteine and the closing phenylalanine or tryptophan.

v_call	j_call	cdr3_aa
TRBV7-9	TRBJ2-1	ASSAGPPSSYNEQF
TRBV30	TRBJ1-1	ACPTWGQGGTEAF
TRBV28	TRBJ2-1	ASSFLTSGYSYNEQF
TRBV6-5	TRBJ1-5	ASSYSYRAIQPQH
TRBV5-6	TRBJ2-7	ASRPGWGGDPYEQY
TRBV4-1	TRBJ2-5	ASSQSPGLARETQY
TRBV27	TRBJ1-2	ASRQTGGANGYT
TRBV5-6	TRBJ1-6	ASSRGSTNSPLH
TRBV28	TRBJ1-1	ASVGEGATEAF
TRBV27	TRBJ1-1	ASSLSSGGTEAF
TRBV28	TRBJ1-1	ASTIPPANTEAF
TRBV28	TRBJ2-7	ASRATGGGEEQY
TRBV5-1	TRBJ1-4	ASSLASGRGEKLF
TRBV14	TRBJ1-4	ASSQAVSGGRANEKLF
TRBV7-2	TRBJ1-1	ASSLVPGTEAF
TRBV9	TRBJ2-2	ASSVETGELF
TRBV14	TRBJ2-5	ASSQDIWGVETQY
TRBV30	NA	AWSVQQGVNEQY
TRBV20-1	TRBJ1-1	SEVPGTEAF
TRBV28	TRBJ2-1	ASALGGSGIWNEQF
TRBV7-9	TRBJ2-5	ASSLAAGSRLQETQY
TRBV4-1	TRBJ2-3	ASSQAGLEGDTQY
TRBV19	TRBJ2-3	ASLGQNTDTQY
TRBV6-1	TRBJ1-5	ASSGFRAAFLDQPQH
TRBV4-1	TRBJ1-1	ASSQDPTGRGTEAF